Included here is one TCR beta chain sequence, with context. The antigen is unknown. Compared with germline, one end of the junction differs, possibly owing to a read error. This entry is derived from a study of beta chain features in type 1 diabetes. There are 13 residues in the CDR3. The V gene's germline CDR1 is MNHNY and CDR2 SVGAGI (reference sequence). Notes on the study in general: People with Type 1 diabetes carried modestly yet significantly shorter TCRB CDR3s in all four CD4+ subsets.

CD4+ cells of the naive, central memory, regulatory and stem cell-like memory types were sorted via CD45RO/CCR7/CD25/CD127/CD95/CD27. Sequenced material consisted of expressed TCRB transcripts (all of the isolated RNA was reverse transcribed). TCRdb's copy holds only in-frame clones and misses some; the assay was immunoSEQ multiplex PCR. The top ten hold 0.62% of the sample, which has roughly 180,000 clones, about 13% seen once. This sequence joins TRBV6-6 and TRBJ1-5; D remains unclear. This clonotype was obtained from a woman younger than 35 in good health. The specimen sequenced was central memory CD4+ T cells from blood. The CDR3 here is CAISLDSLQPQHF. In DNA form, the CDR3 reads TGTGCCATCAGTCTTGACTCTCTTCAGCCCCAGCATTTT.